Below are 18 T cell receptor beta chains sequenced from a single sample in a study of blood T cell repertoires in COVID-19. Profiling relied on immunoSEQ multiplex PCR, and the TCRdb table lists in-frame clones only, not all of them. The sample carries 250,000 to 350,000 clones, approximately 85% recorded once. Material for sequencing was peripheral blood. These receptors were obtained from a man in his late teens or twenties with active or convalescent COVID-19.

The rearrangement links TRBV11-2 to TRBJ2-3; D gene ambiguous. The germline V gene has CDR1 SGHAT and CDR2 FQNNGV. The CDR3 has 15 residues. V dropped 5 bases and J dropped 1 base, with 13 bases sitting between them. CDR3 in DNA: TGTGCCAGCAGCCACTACAAAACCGGCACAGATACGCAGTATTTT. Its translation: CASSHYKTGTDTQYF.

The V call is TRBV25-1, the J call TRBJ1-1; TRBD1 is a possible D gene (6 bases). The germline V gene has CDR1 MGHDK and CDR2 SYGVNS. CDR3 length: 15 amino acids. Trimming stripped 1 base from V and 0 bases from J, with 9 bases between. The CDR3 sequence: CASSEFGQLNTEAFF. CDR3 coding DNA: TGTGCCAGCAGTGAATTCGGACAGCTGAACACTGAAGCTTTCTTT.

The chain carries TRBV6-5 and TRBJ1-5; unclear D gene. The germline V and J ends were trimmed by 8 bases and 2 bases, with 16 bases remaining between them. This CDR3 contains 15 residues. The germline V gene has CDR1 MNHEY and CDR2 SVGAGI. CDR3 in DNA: TGTGCCAGCCAACCCGGCGATGGGCGCAATCAGCCCCAGCATTTT. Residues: CASQPGDGRNQPQHF.

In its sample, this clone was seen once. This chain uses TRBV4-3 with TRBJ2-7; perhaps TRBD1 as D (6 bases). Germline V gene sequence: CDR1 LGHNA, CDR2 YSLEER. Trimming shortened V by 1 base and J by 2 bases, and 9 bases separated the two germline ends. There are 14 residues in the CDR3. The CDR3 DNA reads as TGCGCCAGCAGCCAAGCGGACAGACCCTACGAGCAGTACTTC. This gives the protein CASSQADRPYEQYF.

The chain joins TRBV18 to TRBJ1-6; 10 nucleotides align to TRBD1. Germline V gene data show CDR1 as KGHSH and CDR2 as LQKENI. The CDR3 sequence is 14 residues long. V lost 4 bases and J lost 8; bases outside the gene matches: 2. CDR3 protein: CASSRGTGDSPLHF. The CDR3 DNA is TGTGCCAGCTCACGAGGGACAGGGGATTCACCCCTCCACTTT.

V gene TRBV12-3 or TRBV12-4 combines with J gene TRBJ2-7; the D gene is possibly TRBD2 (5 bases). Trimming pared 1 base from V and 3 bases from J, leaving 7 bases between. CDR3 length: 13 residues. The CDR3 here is CASSLGGLYEQYF. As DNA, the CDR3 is TGTGCCAGCAGTTTAGGAGGGCTCTACGAGCAGTACTTC.

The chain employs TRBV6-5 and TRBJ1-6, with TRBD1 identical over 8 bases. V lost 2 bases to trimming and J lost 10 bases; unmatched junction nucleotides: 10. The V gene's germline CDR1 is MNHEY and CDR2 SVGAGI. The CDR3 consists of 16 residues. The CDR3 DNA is TGTGCCAGCAGTTACAGGTCAGGACAGGGTAAATCACCCCTCCACTTT. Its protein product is CASSYRSGQGKSPLHF.

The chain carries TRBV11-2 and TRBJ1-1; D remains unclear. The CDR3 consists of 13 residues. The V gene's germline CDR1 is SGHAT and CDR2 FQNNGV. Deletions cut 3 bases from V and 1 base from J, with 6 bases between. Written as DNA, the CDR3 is TGTGCCAGCAGCTTGTCATCGAACACTGAAGCTTTCTTT. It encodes CASSLSSNTEAFF.

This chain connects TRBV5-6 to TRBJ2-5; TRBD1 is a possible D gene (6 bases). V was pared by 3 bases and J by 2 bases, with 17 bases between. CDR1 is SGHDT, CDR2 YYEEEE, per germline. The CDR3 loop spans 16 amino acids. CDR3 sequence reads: CASSSLGTTSQETQYF. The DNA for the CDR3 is TGTGCCAGCAGCTCCTTGGGGACAACAAGTCAAGAGACCCAGTACTTC.

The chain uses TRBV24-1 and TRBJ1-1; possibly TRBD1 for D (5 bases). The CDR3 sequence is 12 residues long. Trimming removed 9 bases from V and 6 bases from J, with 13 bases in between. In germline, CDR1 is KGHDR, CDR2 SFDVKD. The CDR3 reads CATREGSAEAFF. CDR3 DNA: TGTGCCACCCGGGAGGGGAGCGCTGAAGCTTTCTTT.

The CDR3 spells CASSPGTGFYGYTF. For the CDR3, the DNA is TGTGCCAGCAGCCCTGGGACAGGCTTCTATGGCTACACCTTC. This rearrangement joins TRBV7-2 to TRBJ1-2; 8 bases line up with TRBD1. The length of the CDR3 is 14 residues. CDR1 SGHTA and CDR2 FQGNSA come from the germline V gene. V lost 5 bases and J lost 4; bases outside the gene matches: 6.

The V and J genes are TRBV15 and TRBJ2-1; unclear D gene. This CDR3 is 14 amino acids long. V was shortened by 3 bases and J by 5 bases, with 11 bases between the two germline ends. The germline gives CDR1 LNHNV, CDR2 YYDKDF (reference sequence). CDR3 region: CATSSNRGDNEQFF. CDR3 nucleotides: TGTGCCACCAGCAGTAATCGAGGAGACAATGAGCAGTTCTTC.

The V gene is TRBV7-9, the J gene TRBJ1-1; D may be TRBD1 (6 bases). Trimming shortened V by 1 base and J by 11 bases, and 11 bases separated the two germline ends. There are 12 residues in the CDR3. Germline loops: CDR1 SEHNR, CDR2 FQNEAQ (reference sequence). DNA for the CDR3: TGTGCCAGCAGCTTAGACAGGGTTGTCGCTTTCTTT. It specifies CASSLDRVVAFF.

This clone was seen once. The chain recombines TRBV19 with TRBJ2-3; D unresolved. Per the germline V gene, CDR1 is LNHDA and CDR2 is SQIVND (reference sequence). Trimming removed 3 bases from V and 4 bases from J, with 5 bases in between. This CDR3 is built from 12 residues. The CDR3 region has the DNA TGTGCCAGTAGTATTTATCCAGATACGCAGTATTTT. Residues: CASSIYPDTQYF.

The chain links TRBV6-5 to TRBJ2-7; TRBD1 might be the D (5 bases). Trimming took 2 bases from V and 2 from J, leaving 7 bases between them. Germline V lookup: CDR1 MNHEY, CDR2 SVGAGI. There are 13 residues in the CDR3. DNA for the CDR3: TGTGCCAGCAGTTACGGGGCTACCTACGAGCAGTACTTC. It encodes CASSYGATYEQYF.

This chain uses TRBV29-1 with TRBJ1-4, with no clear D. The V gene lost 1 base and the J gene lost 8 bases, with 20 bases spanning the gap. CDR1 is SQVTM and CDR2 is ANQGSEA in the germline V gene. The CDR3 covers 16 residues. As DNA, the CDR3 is TGCAGCGTTGAAGGCCTAAATCGTCCATCGGGGGAAAAACTGTTTTTT. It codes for CSVEGLNRPSGEKLFF.

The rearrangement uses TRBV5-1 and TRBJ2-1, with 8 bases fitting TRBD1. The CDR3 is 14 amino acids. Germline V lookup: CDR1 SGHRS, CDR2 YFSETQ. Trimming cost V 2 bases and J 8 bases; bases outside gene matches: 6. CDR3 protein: CASSFGQGYDEQFF. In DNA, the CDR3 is TGCGCCAGCAGCTTCGGACAGGGATACGATGAGCAGTTCTTC. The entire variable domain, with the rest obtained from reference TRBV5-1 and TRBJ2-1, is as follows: KAGVTQTPRYLIKTRGQQVTLSCSPISGHRSVSWYQQTPGQGLQFLFEYFSETQRNKGNFPGRFSGRQFSNSRSEMNVSTLELGDSALYLCASSFGQGYDEQFFGPGTRLTVL.

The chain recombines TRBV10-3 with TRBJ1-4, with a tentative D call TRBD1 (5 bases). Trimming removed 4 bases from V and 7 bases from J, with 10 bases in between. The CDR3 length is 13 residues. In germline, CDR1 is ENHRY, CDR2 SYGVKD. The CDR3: CAISGGAGEKLFF. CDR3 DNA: TGTGCCATCAGTGGTGGGGCCGGTGAAAAACTGTTTTTT.